The clone carrying this TCR beta chain was counted between two and nine times. Its antigen is as yet unknown. TCRdb analysed the 5' RACE reads with MiXCR anew, one entry per CDR3 protein. Here the sample spans 350,000 to 450,000 distinct CDR3 sequences, over 25% being singletons. The data are from a study of T-cell memory formation after mild COVID-19. Overall study results and limits: Memory cells collected pre-infection included some clones that later responded, suggesting cross-reactive memory joined. Clones contracting day 15 to 85 were balanced CD4/CD8; later expanders leaned CD4+.

The CDR3 consists of 17 residues. V shed 0 bases, J shed 5 bases, and the junction held 4 bases outside the gene matches. Material: PBMCs or a T cell subset sorted from them (not recorded which). The clonotype originates from an adult woman who had mild COVID-19 (a few samples of this study predate the infection). Cell type and time point are not known. The chain recombines TRBV12-3 or TRBV12-4 with TRBJ2-1, with 13 bases identical to TRBD2. CDR3 in amino acids: CASSLAGTSGVHNEQFF. DNA of the CDR3: TGTGCCAGCAGTTTAGCGGGGACTAGCGGGGTTCACAATGAGCAGTTCTTC.